These 21 T cell receptor beta chains originate from one sample sequenced in a study of blood T cell repertoires in COVID-19. The table came from immunoSEQ multiplex PCR; TCRdb's copy has only in-frame clones and leaves some out. The sample holds 140,000 to 150,000 clones, around 80% seen once. Sequencing was done on a sample of peripheral blood. These receptors all come from a man between 60 and 75 years old with active or convalescent COVID-19.

This chain connects TRBV19 to TRBJ1-2; maybe TRBD1 (5 bases). V dropped 6 bases and J dropped 8 bases, with 19 bases sitting between them. The CDR3 sequence is 14 residues long. The germline CDR1 and CDR2 sequences are LNHDA and SQIVND (reference sequence). CDR3 coding DNA: TGTGCCAGTAGGTTGAGCGGGGAAAGGGGCGGCTACACCTTC. Translation gives CASRLSGERGGYTF.

This chain links TRBV4-1 with TRBJ2-2; 10 bases align to TRBD2. Looked up from germline, CDR1 is MGHRA and CDR2 is YSYEKL. CDR3 length: 17 amino acids. Trimming took 0 bases from V and 8 from J; bases not matched to a gene: 9. CDR3 sequence reads: CASSQDPASGGEGELFF. CDR3 bases: TGCGCCAGCAGCCAAGATCCGGCTAGCGGGGGAGAAGGGGAGCTGTTTTTT.

The chain carries TRBV30 and TRBJ2-7; 7 bases agree with TRBD2. Germline CDR1 and CDR2: GTSNPN and SVGIG (reference sequence). The V gene end was trimmed by 1 base and the J gene end by 6 bases; junction bases not matched to a gene: 0. The CDR3 runs 11 residues. Written as DNA, the CDR3 is TGTGCCTGGAGTGGGGGGGGCGAGCAGTACTTC. The encoded protein is CAWSGGGEQYF. Full variable domain (outside the CDR3, taken from reference TRBV30 and TRBJ2-7): SQTIHQWPATLVQPVGSPLSLECTVEGTSNPNLYWYRQAAGRGLQLLFYSVGIGQISSEVPQNLSASRPQDRQFILSSKKLLLSDSGFYLCAWSGGGEQYFGPGTRLTVT.

A few counts support this clone. The V call is TRBV7-8, the J call TRBJ1-6; 10 bases map to TRBD1. Germline V CDR1 and CDR2: SGHVS, FQNEAQ. V lost 0 bases and J lost 7; bases outside the gene matches: 6. CDR3 length: 17 amino acids. The CDR3 spells CASSLAKVGQGNSPLHF. CDR3 coding DNA: TGTGCCAGCAGCTTAGCGAAAGTGGGACAGGGGAATTCACCCCTCCACTTT.

This chain joins TRBV19 and TRBJ1-2, with 7 bases aligning to TRBD1. The CDR3 extends over 21 amino acids. V was pared by 5 bases and J by 0 bases, with 24 bases of the junction left unmatched. The germline gives CDR1 LNHDA, CDR2 SQIVND (reference sequence). The CDR3 DNA sequence: TGTGCCAGTAGTCGCTCGGGACAGCCGGACTGGGGCATCCAAGCTAACTATGGCTACACCTTC. It yields the protein CASSRSGQPDWGIQANYGYTF.

The rearrangement uses TRBV10-3 and TRBJ1-1; no clear D gene. The V end was cut by 3 bases, the J end by 1 base, with 15 bases between. Germline V lookup: CDR1 ENHRY, CDR2 SYGVKD. The CDR3 sequence is 16 residues long. CDR3 protein: CAISEGGGLGNTEAFF. CDR3 in DNA: TGTGCCATCAGTGAAGGAGGTGGTCTCGGGAACACTGAAGCTTTCTTT.

This chain joins TRBV7-2 and TRBJ2-7; 15 positions match TRBD2. The CDR3 runs 16 residues. J was trimmed by 6 bases and V by 1 base; bases with no gene match: 4. Looked up from germline, CDR1 is SGHTA and CDR2 is FQGNSA. CDR3 DNA sequence: TGTGCCAGCAGCTTAGGTGGGACTAGCGGGAGGTTCGAGCAGTACGTC. As protein: CASSLGGTSGRFEQYV.

This chain connects TRBV14 to TRBJ1-2; D not certain. Deletions cut 2 bases from V and 4 bases from J, with 11 bases between. Germline CDR1 and CDR2: SGHDN and FVKESK. This CDR3 comprises 14 residues. CDR3 in amino acids: CASSQTGRGYGYTF. Written as DNA, the CDR3 is TGTGCCAGCAGCCAAACCGGACGGGGCTATGGCTACACCTTC.

DNA of the CDR3: TGTGCCAGCAGTTCCCCATGGCGGGACTACAATGAGCAGTTCTTC. It yields the protein CASSSPWRDYNEQFF. The chain carries TRBV6-5 and TRBJ2-1; a possible D gene is TRBD2 (6 bases). The V gene's germline CDR1 is MNHEY and CDR2 SVGAGI. Trimming stripped 4 bases from V and 3 bases from J, with 13 bases between. The CDR3 is 15 amino acids.

The chain recombines TRBV18 with TRBJ2-7; D is perhaps TRBD1 (5 bases). Germline V CDR1 and CDR2: KGHSH, LQKENI. V lost 5 bases and J lost 0, with 14 bases in between. CDR3 length equals 15 residues. The CDR3 here is CASSSLGRDSYEQYF. The CDR3 bases are TGTGCCAGCTCATCGCTGGGCAGGGACTCCTACGAGCAGTACTTC.

The genes are TRBV5-1 and TRBJ1-2, with 9 nucleotides matching TRBD1. With 0 bases clipped from V and 8 bases from J, the junction kept 5 bases outside the gene matches. This CDR3 is built from 14 residues. From germline, CDR1 is SGHRS and CDR2 YFSETQ. CDR3 DNA: TGCGCCAGCAGCTTGGAACAGGGGGCCCGCGGCTACACCTTC. It yields the protein CASSLEQGARGYTF.

As to this clone: A junction end diverges from the germline sequence, so it may reflect a read error. The chain links TRBV12-3 or TRBV12-4 to TRBJ1-5; tentatively, D is TRBD1 (6 bases). The CDR3 covers 11 residues. CDR3 in DNA: TGTGCCAGCAGTTTAGGGGGGCAAACGGATTTT. It yields the protein CASSLGGQTDF.

This sequence joins TRBV6-2 or TRBV6-3 and TRBJ1-2; 8 bases line up with TRBD1. The germline gives CDR1 MNHEY, CDR2 SVGEGT. This CDR3 is built from 14 residues. Trimming cost V 5 bases and J 8 bases; bases outside gene matches: 10. DNA of the CDR3: TGTGCCAGCAGTACCGGGACAGGATTTAGCGGCTACACCTTC. Translating gives CASSTGTGFSGYTF.

This clone occurred once. V usage is TRBV4-3 and J usage is TRBJ1-4; 8 bases agree with TRBD1. V shed 2 bases and J 4 bases; nucleotides not matched to a gene: 3. The CDR3 loop spans 15 amino acids. Germline V gene sequence: CDR1 LGHNA, CDR2 YSLEER. The CDR3 DNA sequence: TGCGCCAGCAGCCAACCGGGACAGGATAATGAAAAACTGTTTTTT. As protein: CASSQPGQDNEKLFF.

The V gene is TRBV19, the J gene TRBJ2-7; TRBD1 is a possible D gene (5 bases). Trimming removed 4 bases at V and 8 bases at J, with 15 bases between. CDR1 is LNHDA and CDR2 is SQIVND in the germline V gene (reference sequence). The CDR3 has 13 residues. Here the CDR3 reads CASSNSNRLKQYF. The CDR3 region has the DNA TGTGCCAGTAGTAATTCAAACAGGTTAAAGCAGTACTTC.

The chain is built from TRBV28 and TRBJ1-3, with a possible D match to TRBD1 (5 bases). The V gene's germline CDR1 is MDHEN and CDR2 SYDVKM. The CDR3 contains 14 residues. V was cut by 6 bases and J by 4 bases, with 13 bases left in between. The DNA for the CDR3 is TGTGCCAGCAGCCCCCGGGGGGTAGGAAACACCATATATTTT. Translated, it gives CASSPRGVGNTIYF.

This clone was picked up a small number of times. This chain uses TRBV5-6 with TRBJ2-3; D perhaps matches TRBD2 (5 bases). The V end was cut by 3 bases, the J end by 2 bases, with 10 bases between. The germline CDR1 and CDR2 sequences are SGHDT and YYEEEE. This CDR3 region has 14 residues. The CDR3 nucleotides are TGTGCCAGCAGCTCCCTGAGGGACACAGATACGCAGTATTTT. As protein: CASSSLRDTDTQYF.

The chain links TRBV7-2 to TRBJ1-2; D unclear. Germline values: CDR1 SGHTA, CDR2 FQGNSA. This CDR3 region has 12 residues. Between the trimmed V and J ends, which lost 1 base and 7 bases, there was a span of 7 bases. CDR3 in amino acids: CASSLGSRGYTF. CDR3 nucleotides: TGTGCCAGCAGCTTAGGTTCCCGTGGCTACACCTTC.

This clone was seen only a few times. The CDR3 region is CASSEAVGSRKPHQPQHF. As DNA, the CDR3 is TGTGCCAGCAGTGAAGCGGTTGGGAGCCGAAAACCCCATCAGCCCCAGCATTTT. The chain has TRBV6-1 and TRBJ1-5; D is undetermined. V gave up 0 bases and J gave up 5 bases, with 20 bases separating them. The CDR3 has 18 amino acids. Germline assignment: CDR1 MNHNS and CDR2 SASEGT.

The chain joins TRBV2 to TRBJ2-1; weak D call: TRBD2 (7 bases). The germline CDR1 and CDR2 sequences are SNHLY and FYNNEI. The CDR3 runs to 14 residues. Trimming stripped 9 bases from V and 0 bases from J, with 12 bases between. The CDR3 protein is CAREGGSSYNEQFF. The DNA for the CDR3 is TGTGCCAGGGAGGGGGGGAGCTCCTACAATGAGCAGTTCTTC. Filled out from reference TRBV2 and TRBJ2-1, the complete variable domain reads EPEVTQTPSHQVTQMGQEVILRCVPISNHLYFYWYRQILGQKVEFLVSFYNNEISEKSEIFDDQFSVERPDGSNFTLKIRSTKLEDSAMYFCAREGGSSYNEQFFGPGTRLTVL.

This CDR3 is CASSYGTANTEAFF. CDR3 DNA sequence: TGTGCCAGCAGCTACGGGACTGCGAACACTGAAGCTTTCTTT. V usage is TRBV5-4 and J usage is TRBJ1-1; maybe TRBD1 (5 bases). The V and J ends lost 3 bases and 1 base respectively, with 10 bases between them. Germline loops: CDR1 SGHNT, CDR2 YYREEE (reference sequence). This CDR3 is built from 14 residues.